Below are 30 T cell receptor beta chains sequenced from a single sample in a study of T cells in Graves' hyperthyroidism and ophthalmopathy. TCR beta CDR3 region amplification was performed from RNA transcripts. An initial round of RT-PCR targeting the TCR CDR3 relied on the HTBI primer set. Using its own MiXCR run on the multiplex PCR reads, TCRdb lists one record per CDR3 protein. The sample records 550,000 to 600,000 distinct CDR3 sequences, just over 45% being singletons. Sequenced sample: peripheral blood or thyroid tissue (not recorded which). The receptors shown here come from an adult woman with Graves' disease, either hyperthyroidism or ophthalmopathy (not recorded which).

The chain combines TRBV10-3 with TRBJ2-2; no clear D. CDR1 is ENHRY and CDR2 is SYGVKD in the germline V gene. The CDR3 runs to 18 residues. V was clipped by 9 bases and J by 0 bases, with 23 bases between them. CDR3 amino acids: CAMRARWGTPANTGELFF. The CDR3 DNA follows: TGTGCCATGAGAGCACGGTGGGGTACTCCGGCGAACACCGGGGAGCTGTTTTTT.

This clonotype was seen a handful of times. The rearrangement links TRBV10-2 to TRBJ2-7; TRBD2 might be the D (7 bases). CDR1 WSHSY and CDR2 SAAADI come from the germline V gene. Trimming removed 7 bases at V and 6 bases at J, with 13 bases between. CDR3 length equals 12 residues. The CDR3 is CASTQGGGEQYF. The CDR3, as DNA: TGCGCCAGCACCCAGGGAGGGGGCGAGCAGTACTTC.

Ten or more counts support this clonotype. CDR3 in DNA: TGCAGTGCTATGGGACTAGCGGGGAGTAGGGGGGGTGTTCGGGAGACCCAGTACTTC. The encoded protein is CSAMGLAGSRGGVRETQYF. This chain connects TRBV20-1 to TRBJ2-5, with TRBD2 identical over 13 bases. V gave up 4 bases and J gave up 5 bases; unmatched junction bases: 19. CDR1 is DFQATT and CDR2 is SNEGSKA in the germline V gene (reference sequence). The CDR3 has 19 residues.

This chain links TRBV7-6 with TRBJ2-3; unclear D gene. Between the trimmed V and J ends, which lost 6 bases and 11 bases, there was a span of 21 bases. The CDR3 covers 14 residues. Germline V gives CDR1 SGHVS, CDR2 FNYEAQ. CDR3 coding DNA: TGTGCCAGCAGTGAATCACTGGGATTGGATGAGCAGTATTTT. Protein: CASSESLGLDEQYF.

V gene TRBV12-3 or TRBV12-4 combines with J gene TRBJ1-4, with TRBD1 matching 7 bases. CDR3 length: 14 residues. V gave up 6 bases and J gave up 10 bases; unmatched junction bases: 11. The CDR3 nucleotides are TGTGCCAGCAGCCCACAGGGGAGGCGAGGAAAACTGTTTTTT. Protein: CASSPQGRRGKLFF.

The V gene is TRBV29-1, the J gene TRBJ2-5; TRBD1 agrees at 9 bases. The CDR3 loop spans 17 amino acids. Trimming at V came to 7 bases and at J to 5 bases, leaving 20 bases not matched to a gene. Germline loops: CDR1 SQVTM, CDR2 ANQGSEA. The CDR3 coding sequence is TGCAGCGCGCCCTATCCGACGGGGGACAGGGAATGGGAGACCCAGTACTTC. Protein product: CSAPYPTGDREWETQYF.

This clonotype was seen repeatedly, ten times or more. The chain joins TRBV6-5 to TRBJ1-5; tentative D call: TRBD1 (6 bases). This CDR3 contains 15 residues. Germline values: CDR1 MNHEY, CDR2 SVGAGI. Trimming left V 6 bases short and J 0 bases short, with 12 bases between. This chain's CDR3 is CASSAGTPSNQPQHF. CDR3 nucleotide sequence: TGTGCCAGCAGCGCCGGGACACCTAGCAATCAGCCCCAGCATTTT.

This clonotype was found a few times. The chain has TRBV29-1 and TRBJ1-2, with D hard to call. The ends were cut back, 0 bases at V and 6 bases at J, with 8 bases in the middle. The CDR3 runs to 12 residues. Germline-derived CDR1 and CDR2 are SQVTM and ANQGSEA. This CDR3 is CSVEDNGNGYTF. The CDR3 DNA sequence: TGCAGCGTTGAAGATAACGGGAATGGCTACACCTTC.

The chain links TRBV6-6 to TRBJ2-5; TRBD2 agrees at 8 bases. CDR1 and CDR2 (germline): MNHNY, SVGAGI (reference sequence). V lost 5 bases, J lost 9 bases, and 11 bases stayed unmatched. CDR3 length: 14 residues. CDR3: CASSKPGGEQPQYF. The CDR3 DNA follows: TGTGCCAGCAGTAAACCGGGGGGGGAACAGCCCCAGTACTTC.

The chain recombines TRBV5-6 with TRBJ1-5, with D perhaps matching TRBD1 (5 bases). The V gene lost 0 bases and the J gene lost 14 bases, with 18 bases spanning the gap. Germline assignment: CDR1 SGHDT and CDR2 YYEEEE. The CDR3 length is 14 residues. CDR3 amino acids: CASSLGVAGSYEHF. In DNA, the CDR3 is TGTGCCAGCAGCTTGGGAGTGGCAGGGTCCTACGAGCATTTT.

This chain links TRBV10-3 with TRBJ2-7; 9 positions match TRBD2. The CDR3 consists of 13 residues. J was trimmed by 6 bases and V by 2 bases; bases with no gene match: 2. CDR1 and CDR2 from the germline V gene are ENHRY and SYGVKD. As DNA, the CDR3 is TGTGCCATCAGTGAGGGACTAGCGCTCGAGCAGTACTTC. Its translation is CAISEGLALEQYF.

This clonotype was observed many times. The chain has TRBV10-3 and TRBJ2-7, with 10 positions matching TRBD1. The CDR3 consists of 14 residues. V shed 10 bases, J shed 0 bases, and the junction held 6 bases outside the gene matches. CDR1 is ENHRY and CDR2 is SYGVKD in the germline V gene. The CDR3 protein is CATTGQGVSYEQYF. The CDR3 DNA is TGTGCCACTACCGGACAGGGGGTCTCCTACGAGCAGTACTTC.

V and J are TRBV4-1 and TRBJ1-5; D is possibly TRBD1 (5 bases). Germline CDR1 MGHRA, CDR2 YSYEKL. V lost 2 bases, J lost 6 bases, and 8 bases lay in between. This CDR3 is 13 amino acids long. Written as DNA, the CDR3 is TGCGCCAGCAGCCAACAGGGCCGTCAGCCCCAGCATTTT. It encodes CASSQQGRQPQHF.

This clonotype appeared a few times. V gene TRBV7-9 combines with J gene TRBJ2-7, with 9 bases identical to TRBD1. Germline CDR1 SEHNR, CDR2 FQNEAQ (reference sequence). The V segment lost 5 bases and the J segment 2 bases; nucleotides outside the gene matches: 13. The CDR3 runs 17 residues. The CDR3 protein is CASSHPSAGQGAYEQYF. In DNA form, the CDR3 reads TGTGCCAGCAGCCATCCTTCAGCGGGACAGGGAGCCTACGAGCAGTACTTC.

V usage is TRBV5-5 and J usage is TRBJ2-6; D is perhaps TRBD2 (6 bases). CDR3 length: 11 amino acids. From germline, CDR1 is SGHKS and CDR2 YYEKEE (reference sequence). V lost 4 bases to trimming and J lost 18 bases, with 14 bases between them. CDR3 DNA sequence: TGTGCCAGCAGCCTCCGGGGGACTCCGACTTTC. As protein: CASSLRGTPTF.

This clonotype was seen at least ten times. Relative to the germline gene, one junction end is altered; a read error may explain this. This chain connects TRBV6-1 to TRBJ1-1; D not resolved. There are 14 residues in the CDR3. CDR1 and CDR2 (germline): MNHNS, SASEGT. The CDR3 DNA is TGTGCCAGCAGCGAAGGAGGCTGGAACACTGAAGCTTTCTTT. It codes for CASSEGGWNTEAFF.

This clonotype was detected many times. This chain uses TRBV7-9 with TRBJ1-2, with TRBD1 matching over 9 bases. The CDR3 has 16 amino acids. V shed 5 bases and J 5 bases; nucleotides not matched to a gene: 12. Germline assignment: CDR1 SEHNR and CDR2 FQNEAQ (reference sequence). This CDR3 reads CASSRDRASTLYGYTF. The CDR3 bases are TGTGCCAGCAGCCGGGACAGGGCATCAACCCTTTATGGCTACACCTTC.

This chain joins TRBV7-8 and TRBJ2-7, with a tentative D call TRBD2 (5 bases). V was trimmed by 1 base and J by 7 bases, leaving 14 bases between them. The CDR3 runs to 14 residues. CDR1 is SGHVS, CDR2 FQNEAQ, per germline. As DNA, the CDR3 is TGTGCCAGCAGCTTAGACCCCGGTTGGAGGGAGCAGTACTTC. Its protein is CASSLDPGWREQYF.

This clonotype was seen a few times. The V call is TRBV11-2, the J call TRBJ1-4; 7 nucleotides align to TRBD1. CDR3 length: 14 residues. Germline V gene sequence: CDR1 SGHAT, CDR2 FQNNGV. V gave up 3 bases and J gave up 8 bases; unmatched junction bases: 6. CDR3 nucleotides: TGTGCCAGCAGCTTGACAGGGTTGTACGAAAAACTGTTTTTT. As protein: CASSLTGLYEKLFF.

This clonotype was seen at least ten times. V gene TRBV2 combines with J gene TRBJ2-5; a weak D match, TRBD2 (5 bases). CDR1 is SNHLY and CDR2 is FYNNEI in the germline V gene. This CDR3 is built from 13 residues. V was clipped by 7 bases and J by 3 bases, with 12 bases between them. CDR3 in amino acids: CASNGLGKETQYF. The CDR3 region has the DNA TGTGCCAGCAACGGACTCGGGAAAGAGACCCAGTACTTC.

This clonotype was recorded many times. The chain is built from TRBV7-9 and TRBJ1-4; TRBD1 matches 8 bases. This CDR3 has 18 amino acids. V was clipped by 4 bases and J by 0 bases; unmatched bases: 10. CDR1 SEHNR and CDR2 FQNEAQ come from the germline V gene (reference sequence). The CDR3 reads CASSSFRGRKATNEKLFF. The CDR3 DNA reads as TGTGCCAGCAGCTCGTTCAGGGGGCGGAAGGCAACTAATGAAAAACTGTTTTTT.

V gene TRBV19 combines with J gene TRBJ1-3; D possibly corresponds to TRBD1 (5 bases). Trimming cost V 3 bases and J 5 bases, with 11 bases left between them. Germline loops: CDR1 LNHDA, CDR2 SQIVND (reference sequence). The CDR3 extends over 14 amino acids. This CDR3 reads CASSILEGRNTIYF. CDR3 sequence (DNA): TGTGCCAGTAGTATCTTGGAGGGGCGAAACACCATATATTTT.

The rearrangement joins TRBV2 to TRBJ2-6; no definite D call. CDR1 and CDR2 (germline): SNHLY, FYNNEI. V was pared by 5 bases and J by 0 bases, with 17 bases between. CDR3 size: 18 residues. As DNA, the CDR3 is TGTGCCAGCAGTCCCTCTGCCCCCATCCTCTCTGGGGCCAACGTCCTGACTTTC. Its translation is CASSPSAPILSGANVLTF.

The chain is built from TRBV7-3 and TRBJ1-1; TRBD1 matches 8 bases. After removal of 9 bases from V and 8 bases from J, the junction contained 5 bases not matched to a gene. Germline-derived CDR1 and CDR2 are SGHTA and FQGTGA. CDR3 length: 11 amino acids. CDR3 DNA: TGTGCCAGTGACAGGGGTTCCGAAGCTTTCTTT. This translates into CASDRGSEAFF.

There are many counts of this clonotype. The CDR3 nucleotides read TGCAGTGCTAGACTAGCGGGAGGTTCGGGGGAGCTGTTTTTT. Its translation is CSARLAGGSGELFF. The rearrangement links TRBV20-1 to TRBJ2-2; 11 bases match TRBD2. The CDR3 has 14 residues. The V segment lost 2 bases and the J segment 8 bases; nucleotides outside the gene matches: 4. Germline assignment: CDR1 DFQATT and CDR2 SNEGSKA (reference sequence).

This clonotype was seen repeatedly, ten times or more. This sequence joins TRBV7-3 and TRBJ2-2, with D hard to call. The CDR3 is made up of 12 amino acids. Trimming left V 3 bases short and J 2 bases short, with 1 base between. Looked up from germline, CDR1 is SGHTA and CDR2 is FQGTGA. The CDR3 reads CASSFNTGELFF. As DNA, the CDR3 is TGTGCCAGCAGCTTCAACACCGGGGAGCTGTTTTTT.

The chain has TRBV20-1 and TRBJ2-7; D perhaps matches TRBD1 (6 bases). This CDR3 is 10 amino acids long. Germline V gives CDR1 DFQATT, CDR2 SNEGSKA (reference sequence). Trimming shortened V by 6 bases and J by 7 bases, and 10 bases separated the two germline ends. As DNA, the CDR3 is TGCAGTGCGACCACAGGGGAGCAGTACTTC. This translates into CSATTGEQYF.

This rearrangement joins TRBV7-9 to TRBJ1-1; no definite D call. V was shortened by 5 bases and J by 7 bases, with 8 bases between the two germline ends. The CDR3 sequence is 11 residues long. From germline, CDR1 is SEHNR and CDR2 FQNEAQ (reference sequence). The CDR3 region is CASSLEREAFF. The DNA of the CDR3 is TGTGCCAGCAGCCTAGAGCGTGAAGCTTTCTTT.

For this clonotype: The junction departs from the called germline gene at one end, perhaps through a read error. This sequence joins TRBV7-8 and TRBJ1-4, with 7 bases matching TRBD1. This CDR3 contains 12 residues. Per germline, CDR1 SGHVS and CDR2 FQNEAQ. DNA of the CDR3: TGTGCCAGCAGCTCTAGGACAGGCAGACCTAATTTT. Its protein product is CASSSRTGRPNF.

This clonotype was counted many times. The CDR3 nucleotides read TGCGCCAGCAGCTGGGACCTAGGCTACACCTTC. Amino acids: CASSWDLGYTF. The rearrangement joins TRBV4-1 to TRBJ1-2; tentative D call: TRBD1 (5 bases). The germline V and J ends were trimmed by 5 bases and 8 bases, with 9 bases remaining between them. Germline V lookup: CDR1 MGHRA, CDR2 YSYEKL. CDR3 length equals 11 residues.